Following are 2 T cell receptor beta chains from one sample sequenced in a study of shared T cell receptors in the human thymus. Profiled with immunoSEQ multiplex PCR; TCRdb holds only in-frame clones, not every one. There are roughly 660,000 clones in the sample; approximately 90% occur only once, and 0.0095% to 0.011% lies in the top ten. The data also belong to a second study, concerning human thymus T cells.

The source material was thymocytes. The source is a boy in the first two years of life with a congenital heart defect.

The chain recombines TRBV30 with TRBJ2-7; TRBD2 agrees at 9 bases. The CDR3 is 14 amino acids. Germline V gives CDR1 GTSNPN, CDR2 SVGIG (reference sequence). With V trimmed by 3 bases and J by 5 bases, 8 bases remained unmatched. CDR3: CAWRAGGPSNEQYF. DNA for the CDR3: TGTGCCTGGAGGGCGGGAGGGCCCTCGAACGAGCAGTACTTC. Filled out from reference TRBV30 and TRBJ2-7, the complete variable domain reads SQTIHQWPATLVQPVGSPLSLECTVEGTSNPNLYWYRQAAGRGLQLLFYSVGIGQISSEVPQNLSASRPQDRQFILSSKKLLLSDSGFYLCAWRAGGPSNEQYFGPGTRLTVT.

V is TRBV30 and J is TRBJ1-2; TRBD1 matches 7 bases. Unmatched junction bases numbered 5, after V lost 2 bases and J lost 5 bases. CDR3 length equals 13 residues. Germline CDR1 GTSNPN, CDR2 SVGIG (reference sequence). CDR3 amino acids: CAWSPRGSYGYTF. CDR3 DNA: TGTGCCTGGAGTCCCAGGGGGTCGTATGGCTACACCTTC.